These T cell receptor beta chains were read from a single sample in a study of cytomegalovirus exposure and HLA in healthy donors. Here immunoSEQ multiplex PCR was the method, and the copy in TCRdb shows in-frame clones only, minus some. Found here are around 150,000 clones, approximately 82% of them singletons; the top ten hold 1.5% to 1.9%. Sequencing used PBMCs. These TCRs come from a man aged 35-49 years in good health and CMV-seronegative. CDR3s include the opening cysteine and the closing phenylalanine or tryptophan. The D gene is left open where the match is weak. Expanded clones get a size class; other rows say once, few or many, or leave the size out.

j_call clone_size v_call d_call cdr3_nt cdr3_aa
TRBJ1-1 few TRBV28 - TGTGCCAGCAGTCCGGGGGGCAGGGGAGATGGGAGCACTGAAGCTTTCTTT CASSPGGRGDGSTEAFF
TRBJ2-6 - TRBV7-9 TRBD1 TGTGCCAGCAGCTTAATCGGGACAGGGGCCTCTGGGGCCAACGTCCTGACTTTC CASSLIGTGASGANVLTF
TRBJ2-7 - TRBV2 TRBD1 TGTGCCAGCGGTCAGGACCGGGACAGGGTGCACGAGCAGTACTTC CASGQDRDRVHEQYF
TRBJ1-1 - TRBV11-3 - TGTGCCAGCAGCTTAGATAGGACGCAGCGGGCCTTT CASSLDRTQRAF
TRBJ2-2 - TRBV7-3 TRBD2 TGTGCCAGCAGCTTATCCTTTATAGCGGGAGTAGGCCCCGGGGAGCTGTTTTTT CASSLSFIAGVGPGELFF
TRBJ2-7 - TRBV10-3 TRBD2 TGTGCCATCAGTAGCCTAGCGGGAGGGCGGTCCTACGAGCAGTACTTC CAISSLAGGRSYEQYF
TRBJ2-3 - TRBV6-5 TRBD2 TGTGCCAGCAGGCCCCTGGGTAGCGGGACAGATACGCAGTATTTT CASRPLGSGTDTQYF
TRBJ1-1 - TRBV28 TRBD1 TGTGCCAGCAGTTTGACAGGGAATATGGTGAACACTGAAGCTTTCTTT CASSLTGNMVNTEAFF
TRBJ1-2 - TRBV29-1 - TGCAGCGTTGTCGAACAGAACTATGGCTACACCTTC CSVVEQNYGYTF
TRBJ2-2 - TRBV18 TRBD1 TGTGCCAGCTCACCATATGGGACAGGGGGCACCGGGGAGCTGTTTTTT CASSPYGTGGTGELFF
TRBJ2-5 - TRBV2 - TGTGCCAGCAGCCCCCTCCGTGAGACCCAGTACTTC CASSPLRETQYF
TRBJ2-3 - TRBV4-1 - TGCGCCAGCAGCCAAGTCCTTCCCTTCACAGATACGCAGTATTTT CASSQVLPFTDTQYF
TRBJ1-2 - TRBV5-6 - TGTGCCAGCAGCTTGGGACAGGCCAACTATGGCTACACCTTC CASSLGQANYGYTF
TRBJ1-2 - TRBV5-1 - TGCGCCAGCAGCTTGTCCGGGAGTGGCTATGGCTACACCTTC CASSLSGSGYGYTF
TRBJ2-1 once TRBV11-3 TRBD1 TGTGCCAGCAGCTTAGGGGTAGGGGGCGAGGGTAGGTCCTACAATGAGCAGTTCTTC CASSLGVGGEGRSYNEQFF
TRBJ2-5 few TRBV4-1 - TGCGCCAGCAGCCAGGCCTCGGGGGAGACCCAGTACTTC CASSQASGETQYF
TRBJ2-7 - TRBV27 TRBD2 TGTGCCAGCAGTTTCACCTCGGGACTAGAAACACGGGAGCAGTACTTC CASSFTSGLETREQYF
TRBJ2-2 - TRBV5-1 - TGCGCCAGCGGGACAAGCAACACCGGGGAGCTGTTTTTT CASGTSNTGELFF
TRBJ1-1 - TRBV18 - TGTGCCAGCTCTCAAGACAGCCGTGAAGCTTTCTTT CASSQDSREAFF
TRBJ2-1 - TRBV29-1 TRBD1 TGCAGCGTTGAAGATATCAGGACAGGCTCTAGTGTGAAGTTCTTC CSVEDIRTGSSVKFF
TRBJ1-3 - TRBV5-4 - TGTGCCAGCAGCCCGGACATGGCTGGAAACACCATATATTTT CASSPDMAGNTIYF
TRBJ2-7 - TRBV29-1 - TGCAGCGTTGACGGTGGAGAGGACTACGAGCAGTACTTC CSVDGGEDYEQYF
TRBJ1-1 - TRBV19 TRBD1 TGTGCCAGTAGTACTCCAGGGGGGAACACTGAAGCCTTCTTT CASSTPGGNTEAFF
TRBJ2-2 - TRBV10-3 TRBD1 TGTGCCATCAACCTAGGACAGGGGGCGAACACCGGGGAGCTGTTTTTT CAINLGQGANTGELFF
TRBJ2-7 - TRBV7-8 TRBD1 TGTGCCAGCAGCTTACATAGCGAAGGGACAGCCCCGAGGGAGCAGTACTTC CASSLHSEGTAPREQYF
TRBJ2-3 - TRBV5-4 TRBD1 TGTGCCAGCAGCTTGCGCCGGGACAGGGAGGCGCAGTATTTT CASSLRRDREAQYF
TRBJ1-5 - TRBV18 - TGTGCCAGCTCACCAAGAACGGTCAATCAGCCCCAGCATTTT CASSPRTVNQPQHF
TRBJ2-7 once TRBV7-2 TRBD1 TGTGCCACCTCAGGGGGCTTATCCTACGAGCAGTACTTC CATSGGLSYEQYF
TRBJ2-1 - TRBV6-5 - TGTGCCAGCAGTTACTCGGACACGAACAATGAGCAGTTCTTC CASSYSDTNNEQFF
TRBJ1-5 - TRBV18 - TGTGCCAGCTCACCGGCCTACCCAGGGCATCAGCCCCAGCATTTT CASSPAYPGHQPQHF
TRBJ2-1 - TRBV9 - TGTGCCAGCAGCCCCAAGGGGGTCCCCGCCTACAATGAGCAGTTCTTC CASSPKGVPAYNEQFF
TRBJ2-1 - TRBV7-9 TRBD1 TGTGCCAGCAGCTTAGCCCAGGGGGCAAGGAATGAGCAGTTCTTC CASSLAQGARNEQFF
TRBJ1-2 - TRBV5-6 TRBD1 TGTGCCAGCAGCTCAGGGACAGGGTCCCATGGCTACACCTTC CASSSGTGSHGYTF
TRBJ2-7 once TRBV5-4 TRBD1 TGTGCCAGCAGCCGTCCGGGACAGGGGGCATATGAGCAGTACTTC CASSRPGQGAYEQYF
TRBJ1-3 - TRBV11-2 - TGTGCCAGCAGCTCCTACTCTACAGGGTCCGGAAACACCATATATTTT CASSSYSTGSGNTIYF
TRBJ1-1 - TRBV18 TRBD1 TGTGCCAGCTCACTCCGGAGGCCCACGACCGGGACAGGGTACTCGCAGTGGACTGAAGCTTTCTTT CASSLRRPTTGTGYSQWTEAFF
TRBJ1-1 - TRBV5-5 TRBD1 TGTGCCAGCAGCTCGCGAACCTCATACAGGGGGCGCTTCACTGAAGCTTTCTTT CASSSRTSYRGRFTEAFF
TRBJ2-2 - TRBV5-1 TRBD1 TGCGCCAGCAGCCCTCGGACAGGGGGGAAAGGCGGGGAGCTGTTTTTT CASSPRTGGKGGELFF
TRBJ2-5 once TRBV9 - TGTGCCAGCAGCGTTGGACAGACGGAGACCCAGTACTTC CASSVGQTETQYF
TRBJ2-7 - TRBV29-1 TRBD1 TGCAGCGTTGAAGGGGTAACAGGGGGCCCCTACGAGCAGTACTTC CSVEGVTGGPYEQYF
TRBJ2-3 - TRBV28 - TGTGCCAGCAGTTTAAGCCAAAAAACAGATACGCAGTATTTT CASSLSQKTDTQYF
TRBJ2-7 - TRBV27 - TGTGCCAGCAGTTTAATGGGGGCGAGTGAGCAGTACTTC CASSLMGASEQYF
TRBJ1-1 few TRBV7-6 - TGTGCCAGCAGCTTAGAATTCCAGGGGACTGAAGCTTTCTTT CASSLEFQGTEAFF
TRBJ1-4 once TRBV7-9 - TGTGCCAGCAGCCCCCGGCAGGCCTCTAATGAAAAACTGTTTTTT CASSPRQASNEKLFF
TRBJ2-2 - TRBV6-5 TRBD2 TGTGCCAGCAGATCTAGCGGGAGGGATACCGGGGAGCTGTTTTTT CASRSSGRDTGELFF
TRBJ2-5 - TRBV7-2 TRBD2 TGTGCCAGCAGCTTAAGGCTAGCGGGCATTACCCAGTACTTC CASSLRLAGITQYF
TRBJ2-1 few TRBV5-1 TRBD2 TGCGCCAGCAGCCCCTGGGAGGGCCGCAATGAGCAGTTCTTC CASSPWEGRNEQFF
TRBJ2-2 - TRBV7-6 - TGTGCCAGCAGCTTCCAAGGGGCCGCGAACACCGGGGAGCTGTTTTTT CASSFQGAANTGELFF
TRBJ2-7 few TRBV7-6 - TGTGCCAGCAGCTTAGCGGGCGGGGTCGTAGGGGAGCAGTACTTC CASSLAGGVVGEQYF
TRBJ2-3 - TRBV7-6 - TGTGCCAGCAGCCCCGCCTCAGAAAGCGGGGATACGCAGTATTTT CASSPASESGDTQYF
TRBJ2-1 few TRBV18 TRBD2 TGTGCCAGCTCGGCCGGCGGGAGCCCTAGGAATGAGCAGTTCTTC CASSAGGSPRNEQFF
TRBJ2-1 once TRBV7-7 TRBD2 TGTGCTAGCAGCTCCTCACTAGCGGCGGGGGATGAGCAGTTCTTC CASSSSLAAGDEQFF
TRBJ2-3 few TRBV19 TRBD1 TGTGCCAGTGGCGGCCGGGACAGGGGGTTCCGGACAGATACGCAGTATTTT CASGGRDRGFRTDTQYF
TRBJ1-1 - TRBV7-9 - TGTGCCAGCAGCTTAGGGAGGGATGAAGCTTTCTTT CASSLGRDEAFF
TRBJ1-1 - TRBV9 - TGTGCCAGCAGCCCAACCTTGGGGGGTGAAGCTTTCTTT CASSPTLGGEAFF
TRBJ2-7 - TRBV5-1 TRBD2 TGCGCCAGCAGCTTACTAGCGGGGTCGTCCTACGAGCAGTACTTC CASSLLAGSSYEQYF
TRBJ1-6 - TRBV28 - TGTGCCAGCAGACCTCAGGGTTCCTATAATTCACCCCTCCACTTC CASRPQGSYNSPLHF